This is a list of T cell receptor beta chains from one sample in a study of shared clonotypes between healthy human individuals. Using immunoSEQ multiplex PCR, the repertoire was profiled, and TCRdb retains in-frame clones only, with some absent. The table includes around 2.5 million clones, 80% to 95% detected once. The source material was naive CD4+ T cells from PBMCs. The receptors stem from a man aged 18 to 29 in good health. Some clones in this sample may be carry-over from other donors' samples. Each CDR3 is given with its conserved first and last residue. D genes are given only for firm matches. Size is omitted from some rows. Given values are once, few, many or a class for expanded clones.

J gene,D gene,V gene,clone size,CDR3 protein,CDR3 DNA
TRBJ2-5,TRBD2,TRBV20-1,NA,CASGIQETQYF,TGCGCGAGCGGGATCCAAGAGACCCAGTACTTC
TRBJ2-2,NA,TRBV12-1,NA,CASGRGGVNTGELFF,TGTGCCAGCGGACGTGGGGGAGTGAACACCGGGGAGCTGTTTTTT
TRBJ1-1,TRBD1,TRBV5-1,NA,CASSWGQGGVTEAFF,TGCGCCAGCAGCTGGGGACAGGGGGGAGTGACTGAAGCTTTCTTT
TRBJ1-3,NA,TRBV7-8,few,CASRRNSGNTIYF,TGTGCCAGCAGACGGAACTCTGGAAACACCATATATTTT
TRBJ2-1,NA,TRBV5-4,NA,CASSSGEYNEQFF,TGTGCCAGCAGCTCCGGGGAATACAATGAGCAGTTCTTC
TRBJ2-3,NA,TRBV5-8,NA,CASSLKGTTDTQYF,TGTGCCAGCAGCCTTAAGGGGACCACAGATACGCAGTATTTT
TRBJ2-1,NA,TRBV2,NA,CASSKTGMPSYNEQFF,TGTGCCAGCAGTAAAACAGGGATGCCCTCATACAATGAGCAGTTCTTC
TRBJ1-4,NA,TRBV27,NA,CASSPRQNNEKLFF,TGTGCCAGCAGTCCGCGACAGAACAATGAAAAACTGTTTTTT
TRBJ1-5,NA,TRBV19,NA,CASSMSTQPQHF,TGTGCCAGTAGTATGAGTACCCAGCCCCAGCATTTT
TRBJ2-7,NA,TRBV11-2,NA,CASSLSGGEIHEQYF,TGTGCCAGCAGCCTATCGGGGGGCGAGATCCACGAGCAGTACTTC
TRBJ2-2,NA,TRBV5-6,NA,CASSSLFERANTGELFF,TGTGCCAGCAGCTCCCTTTTTGAGAGGGCCAACACCGGGGAGCTGTTTTTT
TRBJ2-6,NA,TRBV2,NA,CASIDRSSGANVLTF,TGTGCCAGCATTGACAGGAGCTCTGGGGCCAACGTCCTGACTTTC
TRBJ1-2,NA,TRBV6-6,once,CASSYLQGRYGYTF,TGTGCCAGCAGTTACCTGCAGGGACGGTATGGCTACACCTTC
TRBJ1-1,NA,TRBV28,NA,CASRPTGLPGRAFF,TGTGCCAGCAGGCCGACAGGACTCCCAGGACGAGCTTTCTTT
TRBJ2-7,NA,TRBV28,NA,CASSGTVDEQYF,TGTGCCAGCAGTGGGACTGTGGACGAGCAGTACTTC
TRBJ2-5,NA,TRBV2,once,CASSVSFSGAEDF,TGTGCCAGCAGCGTATCCTTCTCGGGGGCTGAAGACTTC
TRBJ1-2,TRBD1,TRBV5-6,NA,CASSGSQDRGWANYGYTF,TGTGCCAGCAGCGGGAGCCAGGACAGGGGATGGGCTAACTATGGCTACACCTTC
TRBJ1-2,NA,TRBV5-4,NA,CASSLPDRSYYGYTF,TGTGCCAGCAGCTTGCCGGACCGAAGTTACTATGGCTACACCTTC
TRBJ1-3,NA,TRBV27,NA,CASKRFFSGNTIYF,TGTGCCAGCAAAAGGTTTTTCTCTGGAAACACCATATATTTT
TRBJ2-1,NA,TRBV11-2,once,CASSSGLANEQFF,TGTGCCAGCAGCTCGGGGCTAGCCAATGAGCAGTTCTTC
TRBJ2-3,NA,TRBV5-4,once,CASSLGPEVDTQYF,TGTGCCAGCAGCTTAGGGCCCGAGGTGGATACGCAGTATTTT
TRBJ1-1,TRBD1,TRBV7-9,NA,CASSSMDRGRTEAFF,TGTGCCAGCAGCTCGATGGACAGGGGTAGAACTGAAGCTTTCTTT
TRBJ1-5,NA,TRBV27,NA,CASSSIWYSGNQPQHF,TGTGCCAGCAGCTCCATCTGGTACAGCGGCAATCAGCCCCAGCATTTT
TRBJ2-5,NA,TRBV7-9,NA,CASSLALAETQYF,TGTGCCAGCAGCTTAGCGTTGGCGGAGACCCAGTACTTC
TRBJ2-2,TRBD2,TRBV5-1,NA,CASSLVAGGVTGELFF,TGCGCCAGCAGCTTGGTAGCGGGAGGGGTGACCGGGGAGCTGTTTTTT
TRBJ2-1,TRBD2,TRBV27,NA,CASIRAGGYNEQFF,TGTGCCAGCATTCGGGCGGGGGGCTACAATGAGCAGTTCTTC
TRBJ2-1,TRBD2,TRBV7-2,NA,CASSSRTSGSSYNEQFF,TGTGCCAGCAGCTCCCGAACTAGCGGGAGTTCCTACAATGAGCAGTTCTTC
TRBJ1-5,TRBD1,TRBV2,NA,CASSPTGVSNQPQHF,TGTGCCAGCAGCCCGACAGGGGTAAGCAATCAGCCCCAGCATTTT
TRBJ1-2,NA,TRBV28,NA,CASSLGGENYGYTF,TGTGCCAGCAGCCTGGGGGGGGAGAACTATGGCTACACCTTC
TRBJ2-5,NA,TRBV28,NA,CASSTGLEAGTQYF,TGTGCCAGCAGTACTGGACTGGAAGCGGGGACCCAGTACTTC
TRBJ1-2,NA,TRBV30,NA,CAWTGWYYGYTF,TGTGCCTGGACAGGGTGGTACTATGGCTACACCTTC
TRBJ2-7,TRBD1,TRBV19,NA,CASSLKGQGTHEQYF,TGTGCCAGTAGCCTCAAGGGACAGGGAACCCACGAGCAGTACTTC
TRBJ2-3,TRBD2,TRBV6-4,NA,CASSDRREDPKIASSDTQYF,TGTGCCAGCAGTGACCGGCGGGAGGACCCAAAGATTGCGTCGTCAGATACGCAGTATTTT
TRBJ2-2,NA,TRBV7-2,NA,CASSSVAGELFF,TGTGCCAGCAGCTCGGTAGCCGGGGAGCTGTTTTTT
TRBJ2-1,TRBD2,TRBV11-1,NA,CASSPGLAGSYNEQFF,TGTGCCAGCAGCCCGGGACTAGCGGGATCCTACAATGAGCAGTTCTTC
TRBJ1-1,NA,TRBV25-1,NA,CASSARASRRGTEAFF,TGTGCCAGCAGCGCCAGGGCCTCTCGTAGGGGCACTGAAGCTTTCTTT
TRBJ2-1,NA,TRBV27,once,CASSLRLAVYNEQFF,TGTGCCAGCAGTTTACGTCTAGCCGTCTACAATGAGCAGTTCTTC
TRBJ2-7,TRBD2,TRBV7-2,NA,CASSYTSGLTYEQYF,TGTGCCAGCAGCTATACTAGCGGGTTAACCTACGAGCAGTACTTC
TRBJ1-2,TRBD1,TRBV6-5,NA,CASKDREDGYTF,TGTGCCAGCAAGGACAGGGAGGATGGCTACACCTTC
TRBJ1-5,TRBD1,TRBV19,NA,CASSPRQGNDQPQHF,TGTGCCAGTAGCCCCCGACAGGGTAACGATCAGCCCCAGCATTTT
TRBJ1-2,NA,TRBV5-1,NA,CASSLAQQRKVYTF,TGCGCCAGCAGCTTGGCCCAGCAGAGGAAGGTGTACACCTTC
TRBJ2-1,TRBD2,TRBV7-9,NA,CASSLLAGSNEQFF,TGTGCCAGCAGCTTACTAGCGGGAAGCAATGAGCAGTTCTTC
TRBJ2-1,TRBD1,TRBV20-1,NA,CSAFPGQGWFF,TGCAGTGCTTTCCCGGGACAGGGTTGGTTCTTC
TRBJ2-7,NA,TRBV9,NA,CASSVGHRASYEQYF,TGTGCCAGCAGCGTAGGTCACAGGGCAAGCTACGAGCAGTACTTC
TRBJ1-2,NA,TRBV14,NA,CASSQDQGGYTF,TGTGCCAGCAGCCAAGATCAGGGTGGCTACACCTTC
TRBJ1-5,TRBD1,TRBV2,NA,CASSGTGSNQPQHF,TGTGCCAGCAGCGGGACAGGCAGCAATCAGCCCCAGCATTTT
TRBJ2-7,NA,TRBV5-4,NA,CASSLSGTSYEQYF,TGTGCCAGCAGCCTTTCCGGGACAAGCTACGAGCAGTACTTC
TRBJ2-2,NA,TRBV30,NA,CAWRRVPNTGELFF,TGTGCCTGGAGGCGAGTCCCGAACACCGGGGAGCTGTTTTTT